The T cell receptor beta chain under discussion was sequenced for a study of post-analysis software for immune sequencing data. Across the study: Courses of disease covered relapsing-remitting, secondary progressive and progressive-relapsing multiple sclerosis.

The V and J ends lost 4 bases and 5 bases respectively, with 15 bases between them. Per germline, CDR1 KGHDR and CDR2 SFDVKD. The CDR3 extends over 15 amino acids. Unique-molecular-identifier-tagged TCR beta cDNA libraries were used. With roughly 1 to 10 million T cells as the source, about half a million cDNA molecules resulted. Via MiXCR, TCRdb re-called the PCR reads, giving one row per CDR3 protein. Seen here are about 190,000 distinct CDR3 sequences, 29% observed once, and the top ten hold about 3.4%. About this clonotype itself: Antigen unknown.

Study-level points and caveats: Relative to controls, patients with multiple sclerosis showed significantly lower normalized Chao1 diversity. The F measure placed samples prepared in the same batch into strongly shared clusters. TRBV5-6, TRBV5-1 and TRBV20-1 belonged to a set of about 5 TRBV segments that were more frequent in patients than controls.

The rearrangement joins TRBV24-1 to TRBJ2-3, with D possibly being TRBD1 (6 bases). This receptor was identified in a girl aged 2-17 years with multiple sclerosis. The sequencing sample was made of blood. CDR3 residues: CATSESGTTRDTQYF. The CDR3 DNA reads TGTGCCACCAGTGAATCTGGGACAACCCGAGATACGCAGTATTTT.